Below, 23 T cell receptor beta chains from the same sample are listed, as sequenced in a study of shared clonotypes between healthy human individuals (dated by TCRdb to about 2020). CD8 naive samples consisted of CD45RO-negative cells that were positively selected for CCR7, yielding a CD45RA+CCR7+ population without TemRA cells. Library method: the immunoSEQ multiplex PCR assay. TCRdb stores this immuneACCESS table with in-frame sequences only. Part of the clones is absent; in the studies checked, under half of the shortfall reflects unresolved V genes, and no reason is known for the rest. For this sample there are some 580,000 clones; nearly 98% appear just once. The ten largest clonotypes hold 0.3% of the sample. The specimen sequenced was naive CD8+ T cells sorted from blood. The sample's cell subset or site label, decoded: CD45RA+CCR7+. These receptors all stem from a young man in good health.

V gene TRBV9 combines with J gene TRBJ2-1; the D gene is possibly TRBD2 (5 bases). The V and J ends lost 2 bases and 7 bases respectively, with 10 bases between them. Germline CDR1 reads SGDLS; CDR2 reads YYNGEE. This CDR3 has 13 amino acids. The CDR3 sequence: CASSVDAGNEQFF. CDR3 bases: TGTGCCAGCAGCGTCGACGCGGGTAATGAGCAGTTCTTC.

The genes are TRBV5-5 and TRBJ2-5; 7 bases line up with TRBD1. The ends lost 4 bases at V and 5 bases at J; junction bases unmatched: 14. Germline V CDR1 and CDR2: SGHKS, YYEKEE (reference sequence). The CDR3 extends over 16 amino acids. CDR3 bases: TGTGCCAGCAGCCCTACCGACAGGGAAACTAAGGAGACCCAGTACTTC. Translated, it gives CASSPTDRETKETQYF.

The chain is built from TRBV7-8 and TRBJ1-2, with a weak D call TRBD1 (6 bases). With 1 base removed from V and 8 bases from J, the gap between germline ends came to 20 bases. The CDR3 is made up of 16 amino acids. The germline V gene has CDR1 SGHVS and CDR2 FQNEAQ. The CDR3 DNA reads TGTGCCAGCAGCTTAGTTGGGGGGGCCCGCCCGAAAGGCTACACCTTC. Its protein is CASSLVGGARPKGYTF.

The chain employs TRBV29-1 and TRBJ2-2; D may be TRBD1 or TRBD2 (5 bases each). CDR3 size: 16 residues. The germline V and J ends were trimmed by 2 bases and 3 bases, with 16 bases remaining between them. Germline assignment: CDR1 SQVTM and CDR2 ANQGSEA. The CDR3 spells CSVEWGQGRYTGELFF. The CDR3 nucleotides read TGCAGCGTTGAATGGGGTCAGGGACGCTACACCGGGGAGCTGTTTTTT.

This clone occurred once. CDR3 bases: TGTGCCAGCAGCGTCGACCCAGGGCTAGCGGTAACTAATGAGCAGTTCTTC. Translation gives CASSVDPGLAVTNEQFF. V is TRBV9 and J is TRBJ2-1, with 7 bases aligning to TRBD2. V was pared by 2 bases and J by 7 bases, with 15 bases of the junction left unmatched. The CDR3 has 17 residues. Looked up from germline, CDR1 is SGDLS and CDR2 is YYNGEE.

This rearrangement joins TRBV9 to TRBJ2-2; no firm D call. This CDR3 spans 13 amino acids. V was cut by 1 base and J by 4 bases, with 5 bases left in between. Looked up from germline, CDR1 is SGDLS and CDR2 is YYNGEE. CDR3 loop: CASSVWGTGELFF. CDR3 in DNA: TGTGCCAGCAGCGTATGGGGCACCGGGGAGCTGTTTTTT.

This rearrangement joins TRBV29-1 to TRBJ2-3; D perhaps matches TRBD2 (5 bases). This CDR3 has 12 residues. Germline lookup yields CDR1 SQVTM and CDR2 ANQGSEA. Trimming took 4 bases from V and 3 from J, leaving 8 bases between them. The CDR3 DNA follows: TGCAGCGTTGCTGGGGAGACAGATACGCAGTATTTT. Amino acids: CSVAGETDTQYF.

J is TRBJ1-1 and V is TRBV28, with D perhaps matching TRBD1 (5 bases). V was cut by 2 bases and J by 4 bases, with 11 bases left in between. CDR1 and CDR2 (germline): MDHEN, SYDVKM. The CDR3 consists of 14 residues. CDR3 nucleotides: TGTGCCAGCAGTTTAATGGGTGGGGGCACTGAAGCTTTCTTT. This translates into CASSLMGGGTEAFF. The complete variable domain, with remaining parts taken from reference TRBV28 and TRBJ1-1, reads DVKVTQSSRYLVKRTGEKVFLECVQDMDHENMFWYRQDPGLGLRLIYFSYDVKMKEKGDIPEGYSVSREKKERFSLILESASTNQTSMYLCASSLMGGGTEAFFGQGTRLTVV.

The CDR3: CASTYGLAGGSYNEQFF. The CDR3 bases are TGTGCCAGCACATACGGGTTGGCGGGAGGGAGTTACAATGAGCAGTTCTTC. The chain carries TRBV7-8 and TRBJ2-1, with TRBD2 identical over 9 bases. Germline V lookup: CDR1 SGHVS, CDR2 FQNEAQ. The CDR3 has 17 residues. After removal of 7 bases from V and 4 bases from J, the junction contained 14 bases not matched to a gene. The whole variable domain, remainder taken from reference TRBV7-8 and TRBJ2-1, is GAGVSQSPRYKVAKRGQDVALRCDPISGHVSLFWYQQALGQGPEFLTYFQNEAQLDKSGLPSDRFFAERPEGSVSTLKIQRTQQEDSAVYLCASTYGLAGGSYNEQFFGPGTRLTVL.

Regarding this clone: The identical CDR3 is also encoded by other nucleotide sequences in the sample. This chain links TRBV2 with TRBJ2-3, with D unclear. The CDR3 consists of 10 residues. V was cut by 6 bases and J by 6 bases, with 4 bases left in between. CDR1 and CDR2 (germline): SNHLY, FYNNEI. CDR3 protein: CASSKDTQYF. The CDR3 DNA follows: TGTGCCAGCAGCAAGGATACGCAGTATTTT.

The chain has TRBV29-1 and TRBJ2-1, with D perhaps TRBD1 (6 bases). The CDR3 sequence is 15 residues long. V was cut by 0 bases and J by 5 bases, with 14 bases left in between. Germline CDR1 and CDR2: SQVTM and ANQGSEA. The CDR3 loop is CSVEDNDRTHNEQFF. The CDR3 bases are TGCAGCGTTGAAGACAATGACAGGACCCACAATGAGCAGTTCTTC.

The gene calls are TRBV7-9 and TRBJ2-7; weak D call: TRBD1 (5 bases). Germline assignment: CDR1 SEHNR and CDR2 FQNEAQ (reference sequence). The CDR3 sequence is 14 residues long. Deletions cut 5 bases from V and 4 bases from J, with 15 bases between. As DNA, the CDR3 is TGTGCCAGCAGCCGCAGGGATTCGATATACGAGCAGTACTTC. Residues: CASSRRDSIYEQYF.

As concerns this clone: Other DNA sequences in the same sample also yield this CDR3. The chain combines TRBV7-8 with TRBJ2-7; 7 bases match TRBD2. After removal of 1 base from V and 1 base from J, the junction contained 1 base not matched to a gene. This CDR3 is 14 amino acids long. Germline V lookup: CDR1 SGHVS, CDR2 FQNEAQ. CDR3 sequence (DNA): TGTGCCAGCAGCTTAGGGGGACTATCCTACGAGCAGTACTTC. The encoded protein is CASSLGGLSYEQYF.

The rearrangement uses TRBV5-4 and TRBJ2-1, with D unresolved. The V gene lost 0 bases and the J gene lost 0 bases, with 10 bases spanning the gap. The CDR3 consists of 16 residues. Germline V gene data show CDR1 as SGHNT and CDR2 as YYREEE (reference sequence). The CDR3 spells CASSLAVWSSYNEQFF. In nucleotides, the CDR3 is TGTGCCAGCAGCTTGGCGGTCTGGAGCTCCTACAATGAGCAGTTCTTC.

The V call is TRBV4-1, the J call TRBJ2-5, with TRBD2 matching 10 bases. V was clipped by 1 base and J by 5 bases; unmatched bases: 7. The CDR3 has 16 residues. CDR1 and CDR2 (germline): MGHRA, YSYEKL. CDR3 protein: CASSQASGSRMETQYF. The DNA for the CDR3 is TGCGCCAGCAGCCAAGCTAGCGGGAGTCGAATGGAGACCCAGTACTTC.

The V and J genes are TRBV4-2 and TRBJ2-7; D is unclear. With 1 base removed from V and 6 bases from J, the gap between germline ends came to 10 bases. Germline V gives CDR1 LGHNA, CDR2 YNFKEQ. The CDR3 runs to 13 residues. The CDR3 region is CASSQVTLAEQYF. The CDR3 nucleotides read TGTGCCAGCAGCCAAGTTACCTTGGCCGAGCAGTACTTC.

The chain joins TRBV19 to TRBJ2-7; no firm D call. The germline gives CDR1 LNHDA, CDR2 SQIVND (reference sequence). CDR3 length equals 12 residues. V lost 3 bases, J lost 7 bases, and 10 bases lay in between. CDR3 residues: CASSIGVGEQYF. DNA for the CDR3: TGTGCCAGTAGTATTGGGGTTGGGGAGCAGTACTTC.

V is TRBV6-5 and J is TRBJ1-5; TRBD1 matches 11 bases. There are 15 residues in the CDR3. Losses at the gene ends were 5 bases for V and 4 bases for J; bases not matched to a gene: 4. Germline-derived CDR1 and CDR2 are MNHEY and SVGAGI. The CDR3 here is CASSRDRGLNQPQHF. The CDR3 region has the DNA TGTGCCAGCAGTCGGGACAGGGGGTTAAATCAGCCCCAGCATTTT.

This chain's CDR3 is CASSLERSRMETQYF. CDR3 coding DNA: TGTGCCAGCAGCTTAGAGCGGAGTAGGATGGAGACCCAGTACTTC. The genes are TRBV7-6 and TRBJ2-5; D might be TRBD2 (5 bases). Germline V lookup: CDR1 SGHVS, CDR2 FNYEAQ. This CDR3 contains 15 residues. V was pared by 1 base and J by 5 bases, with 14 bases between.

The genes are TRBV4-1 and TRBJ2-3; D possibly uses TRBD1 or TRBD2 (5 bases each). This CDR3 is 17 amino acids long. The germline V gene encodes CDR1 MGHRA and CDR2 YSYEKL. V lost 1 base to trimming and J lost 2 bases, with 16 bases between them. The CDR3 spells CASSQGPRGGYTDTQYF. The CDR3 DNA reads TGCGCCAGCAGCCAAGGACCCCGGGGCGGATACACAGATACGCAGTATTTT.

CDR3 DNA: TGTGCCAGCACTCCGACAGGGGCGGACGAGCAGTACTTC. It translates to CASTPTGADEQYF. V usage is TRBV6-5 and J usage is TRBJ2-7, with 8 bases identical to TRBD1. Unmatched junction bases numbered 7, after V lost 7 bases and J lost 5 bases. Germline V lookup: CDR1 MNHEY, CDR2 SVGAGI. CDR3 length: 13 residues.

V usage is TRBV28 and J usage is TRBJ2-1; D is undetermined. The CDR3 is 12 amino acids. The germline gives CDR1 MDHEN, CDR2 SYDVKM. The ends were cut back, 3 bases at V and 15 bases at J, with 15 bases in the middle. CDR3 in DNA: TGTGCCAGCAGTTTGGGTTTGGCTGACCGGTTCTTC. As protein: CASSLGLADRFF.

The chain links TRBV7-6 to TRBJ2-1; no firm D call. Per the germline V gene, CDR1 is SGHVS and CDR2 is FNYEAQ. This CDR3 has 13 amino acids. The V end was cut by 3 bases, the J end by 7 bases, with 10 bases between. CDR3 sequence reads: CASSFTAFNEQFF. The DNA for the CDR3 is TGTGCCAGCAGCTTCACGGCCTTTAATGAGCAGTTCTTC.